These 32 T cell receptor beta chains came from one sample sequenced in a study of blood T cell repertoires in COVID-19. Clones were sequenced by immunoSEQ multiplex PCR, and TCRdb holds only the in-frame ones, with some missing. The sample consists of fewer than 350,000 clones, 75% to 90% of them appearing once. The specimen was peripheral blood. These receptors were obtained from a woman in her twenties or thirties who had recovered from COVID-19.

V usage is TRBV27 and J usage is TRBJ1-6; TRBD1 agrees at 7 bases. This CDR3 comprises 16 residues. V lost 6 bases and J lost 8; bases outside the gene matches: 13. The germline CDR1 and CDR2 sequences are MNHEY and SMNVEV (reference sequence). CDR3 sequence reads: CASSNTPGQKDSPLHF. In DNA, the CDR3 is TGTGCCAGCAGCAATACGCCGGGACAGAAGGATTCACCCCTCCACTTT.

The genes are TRBV2 and TRBJ2-1; possibly TRBD1 for D (6 bases). This CDR3 has 15 residues. V shed 6 bases and J shed 4 bases, with 16 bases lying between them. The germline CDR1 and CDR2 sequences are SNHLY and FYNNEI. CDR3 residues: CASRSGDKGYNEQFF. The DNA of the CDR3 is TGTGCCAGCAGAAGTGGGGACAAGGGTTACAATGAGCAGTTCTTC.

The gene calls are TRBV15 and TRBJ2-5; unclear D gene. V lost 2 bases to trimming and J lost 2 bases, with 6 bases between them. CDR1 and CDR2 from the germline V gene are LNHNV and YYDKDF (reference sequence). The CDR3 totals 13 residues. CDR3 in DNA: TGTGCCACCAGCAGATCCAGGCAAGAGACCCAGTACTTC. Translated, it gives CATSRSRQETQYF.

The gene calls are TRBV18 and TRBJ2-5, with a possible D match to TRBD2 (5 bases). V gave up 3 bases and J gave up 5 bases, with 10 bases separating them. CDR1 KGHSH and CDR2 LQKENI come from the germline V gene. This CDR3 is 13 amino acids long. CDR3 DNA: TGTGCCAGCTCACCGCACGAGGGTGAGACCCAGTACTTC. Residues: CASSPHEGETQYF.

The chain has TRBV25-1 and TRBJ2-2; 7 bases align to TRBD1. Losses at the gene ends were 1 base for V and 7 bases for J; bases not matched to a gene: 3. The CDR3 covers 14 residues. The germline CDR1 and CDR2 sequences are MGHDK and SYGVNS. The DNA of the CDR3 is TGTGCCAGCAGTGAATCAGGGGGTGGCGGGGAGCTGTTTTTT. Translated, it gives CASSESGGGGELFF.

The rearrangement uses TRBV19 and TRBJ1-1, with D possibly TRBD1 on 6 matching bases. The CDR3 covers 15 residues. From germline, CDR1 is LNHDA and CDR2 SQIVND (reference sequence). Trimming took off 7 bases at V and 3 bases at J, with 18 bases between the two ends. The chain's CDR3 is CASIPPDRADTEAFF. As DNA, the CDR3 is TGTGCCAGTATCCCCCCGGACAGAGCAGACACTGAAGCTTTCTTT.

V and J are TRBV2 and TRBJ1-5, with TRBD1 matching 7 bases. The CDR3 loop spans 14 amino acids. Per germline, CDR1 SNHLY and CDR2 FYNNEI. With 5 bases clipped from V and 5 bases from J, the junction kept 6 bases outside the gene matches. The chain's CDR3 is CASSSGTVDQPQHF. In nucleotides, the CDR3 is TGTGCCAGCAGTAGTGGGACAGTAGATCAGCCCCAGCATTTT. The full variable domain, its missing parts supplied by reference TRBV2 and TRBJ1-5, is EPEVTQTPSHQVTQMGQEVILRCVPISNHLYFYWYRQILGQKVEFLVSFYNNEISEKSEIFDDQFSVERPDGSNFTLKIRSTKLEDSAMYFCASSSGTVDQPQHFGDGTRLSIL.

This sequence joins TRBV3-1 (or the pseudogene TRBV3-2) and TRBJ2-1; 16 bases fit TRBD2. CDR3 length equals 18 residues. The trim removed 7 bases at V and 4 bases at J, leaving 10 bases unmatched. Per germline, CDR1 LGHDT and CDR2 YNNKEL (reference sequence). CDR3 sequence (DNA): TGTGCCAGCACCTCAGGGACTAGCGGGAGGGTTAGATACAATGAGCAGTTCTTC. Amino acids: CASTSGTSGRVRYNEQFF.

V usage is TRBV2 and J usage is TRBJ2-5, with 8 bases aligning to TRBD1. The junction had 5 bases not matched to a gene; V was cut back by 10 bases and J by 1 base. The CDR3 has 13 residues. The V gene's germline CDR1 is SNHLY and CDR2 FYNNEI. CDR3: CATLGQVQETQYF. For the CDR3, the DNA is TGTGCCACCCTGGGACAGGTCCAAGAGACCCAGTACTTC.

In this sample, this clone turned up once. The CDR3 sequence: CASSLRLGGTDTQYF. Here the CDR3 DNA reads TGTGCCAGCAGCCTCCGACTCGGAGGCACAGATACGCAGTATTTT. The V gene is TRBV7-3, the J gene TRBJ2-3; D is unresolved. The CDR3 totals 15 residues. V was trimmed by 5 bases and J by 1 base, leaving 13 bases between them. In germline, CDR1 is SGHTA, CDR2 FQGTGA. The full variable domain, its missing parts supplied by reference TRBV7-3 and TRBJ2-3, is GAGVSQTPSNKVTEKGKYVELRCDPISGHTALYWYRQSLGQGPEFLIYFQGTGAADDSGLPNDRFFAVRPEGSVSTLKIQRTERGDSAVYLCASSLRLGGTDTQYFGPGTRLTVL.

This sequence joins TRBV19 and TRBJ2-7; 7 bases align to TRBD2. This CDR3 contains 14 residues. Germline CDR1 and CDR2: LNHDA and SQIVND (reference sequence). Trimming removed 5 bases from V and 3 bases from J; junction bases left unmatched: 7. The CDR3 protein is CASSPGTTYYEQYF. In DNA form, the CDR3 reads TGTGCCAGTAGTCCCGGGACTACTTACTACGAGCAGTACTTC.

The chain employs TRBV7-2 and TRBJ1-5, with 9 bases aligning to TRBD1. This CDR3 has 15 amino acids. CDR1 is SGHTA and CDR2 is FQGNSA in the germline V gene. V lost 1 base to trimming and J lost 4 bases; unmatched junction nucleotides: 2. The CDR3 DNA reads as TGTGCCAGCAGCTTAGAGGGGACAGGGAATCAGCCCCAGCATTTT. Encoded protein: CASSLEGTGNQPQHF.

CDR3 sequence: CASKSWPEQYF. The DNA of the CDR3 is TGTGCCAGCAAATCTTGGCCCGAGCAGTACTTC. The chain recombines TRBV2 with TRBJ2-7; D is ambiguous. Germline V gives CDR1 SNHLY, CDR2 FYNNEI. This CDR3 is built from 11 residues. Trimming took 7 bases from V and 6 from J, leaving 10 bases between them.

V usage is TRBV24-1 and J usage is TRBJ2-2; maybe TRBD1 (6 bases). Germline CDR1 and CDR2: KGHDR and SFDVKD. The CDR3 runs to 15 residues. The V end was cut by 1 base, the J end by 1 base, with 6 bases between. CDR3 amino acids: CATSDLQGNTGELFF. Here the CDR3 DNA reads TGTGCCACCAGTGATTTACAGGGGAACACCGGGGAGCTGTTTTTT.

The genes are TRBV6-2 or TRBV6-3 and TRBJ1-6; TRBD1 agrees at 9 bases. The CDR3 is 14 amino acids. Germline lookup yields CDR1 MNHEY and CDR2 SVGEGT. Trimming cost V 5 bases and J 10 bases; bases outside gene matches: 6. CDR3 coding DNA: TGTGCCAGCAGTAAACCGGGACAGGGATCACCCCTCCACTTT. Translation: CASSKPGQGSPLHF.

The rearrangement uses TRBV30 and TRBJ1-5, with TRBD1 matching 10 bases. The CDR3 totals 14 residues. J was trimmed by 7 bases and V by 2 bases; bases with no gene match: 5. Germline assignment: CDR1 GTSNPN and CDR2 SVGIG (reference sequence). The CDR3 is CAWSSGTGDQPQHF. The CDR3 DNA reads TGTGCCTGGAGTTCCGGGACAGGGGACCAGCCCCAGCATTTT.

The CDR3 DNA is TGTGCCAGCAGTTCGGCGACAGGGGCCGCTGAAGCTTTCTTT. Its translation: CASSSATGAAEAFF. This chain links TRBV6-5 with TRBJ1-1, with 8 bases lining up with TRBD1. The V gene's germline CDR1 is MNHEY and CDR2 SVGAGI. V dropped 4 bases and J dropped 6; count of bases not matched to a gene: 7. CDR3 length equals 14 residues.

The chain recombines TRBV5-1 with TRBJ2-1, with 7 nucleotides matching TRBD1. The CDR3 totals 15 residues. V was clipped by 6 bases and J by 5 bases; unmatched bases: 11. Per the germline V gene, CDR1 is SGHRS and CDR2 is YFSETQ. The CDR3 protein is CASTYPEQGNNEQFF. Written as DNA, the CDR3 is TGCGCCAGCACCTATCCGGAACAGGGGAACAATGAGCAGTTCTTC.

The rearrangement uses TRBV12-5 and TRBJ1-2; D ambiguous. Germline assignment: CDR1 LGHNT and CDR2 FRNRAP. V lost 4 bases and J lost 0, with 9 bases in between. This CDR3 is built from 14 residues. CDR3 DNA: TGTGCTAGTGGTTCCCCCCCCACTAACTATGGCTACACCTTC. Residues: CASGSPPTNYGYTF.

This chain links TRBV3-1 (or the pseudogene TRBV3-2) with TRBJ1-3, with 7 bases identical to TRBD1. Germline CDR1 is LGHDT and CDR2 is YNNKEL (reference sequence). The J segment lost 2 bases and the V segment lost 7 bases, leaving 5 bases of the junction unmatched. CDR3 length: 14 amino acids. CDR3 coding DNA: TGTGCCAGCACCGAGACAGGGACTGGAAACACCATATATTTT. Protein sequence: CASTETGTGNTIYF.

The CDR3 sequence is CASSLQGSNTEAFF. CDR3 nucleotide sequence: TGTGCCAGCAGTTTACAGGGGTCGAACACTGAAGCTTTCTTT. The chain is built from TRBV28 and TRBJ1-1; TRBD1 might be the D (6 bases). The CDR3 has 14 residues. Germline CDR1 reads MDHEN; CDR2 reads SYDVKM. V was cut by 2 bases and J by 1 base, with 8 bases left in between.

The V gene is TRBV4-2, the J gene TRBJ1-2; D might be TRBD1 (6 bases). The germline CDR1 and CDR2 sequences are LGHNA and YNFKEQ. Trimming stripped 4 bases from V and 0 bases from J, with 18 bases between. This CDR3 comprises 17 residues. The CDR3 loop reads CASSPQDSASANYGYTF. The DNA of the CDR3 is TGTGCCAGCAGCCCCCAGGACAGCGCCTCAGCTAACTATGGCTACACCTTC.

The genes are TRBV7-9 and TRBJ2-5; D is perhaps TRBD2 (5 bases). CDR3 length: 15 residues. Per the germline V gene, CDR1 is SEHNR and CDR2 is FQNEAQ (reference sequence). V was cut by 5 bases and J by 2 bases, with 15 bases left in between. Written as DNA, the CDR3 is TGTGCCAGCAGCCACGATTTCGGGGTACAAGAGACCCAGTACTTC. Translation gives CASSHDFGVQETQYF.

The chain links TRBV28 to TRBJ2-2, with TRBD2 identical over 10 bases. CDR1 MDHEN and CDR2 SYDVKM come from the germline V gene. The length of the CDR3 is 15 residues. V lost 6 bases and J lost 6; bases outside the gene matches: 7. The CDR3 sequence is CASRILAGKAGELFF. The CDR3, as DNA: TGTGCCAGCAGAATACTAGCGGGAAAAGCCGGGGAGCTGTTTTTT.

The genes are TRBV5-6 and TRBJ1-5; D is uncertain. V lost 1 base to trimming and J lost 4 bases, with 6 bases between them. Germline CDR1 and CDR2: SGHDT and YYEEEE. The CDR3 has 13 residues. The CDR3 is CASSLTVNQPQHF. The DNA of the CDR3 is TGTGCCAGCAGCTTGACAGTGAATCAGCCCCAGCATTTT. Together with reference TRBV5-6 and TRBJ1-5, the CDR3 gives the full variable domain: DAGVTQSPTHLIKTRGQQVTLRCSPKSGHDTVSWYQQALGQGPQFIFQYYEEEERQRGNFPDRFSGHQFPNYSSELNVNALLLGDSALYLCASSLTVNQPQHFGDGTRLSIL.

The chain combines TRBV5-4 with TRBJ1-2, with D possibly being TRBD1 (6 bases). The CDR3 is 14 amino acids. Germline loops: CDR1 SGHNT, CDR2 YYREEE (reference sequence). Trimming cost V 4 bases and J 2 bases, with 12 bases left between them. The chain's CDR3 is CASSNRDGNYGYTF. CDR3 sequence (DNA): TGTGCCAGCAGCAACAGGGACGGAAACTATGGCTACACCTTC.

The gene calls are TRBV6-5 and TRBJ1-3; D might be TRBD1 (5 bases). The ends were cut back, 0 bases at V and 0 bases at J, with 9 bases in the middle. CDR3 length: 16 amino acids. The germline CDR1 and CDR2 sequences are MNHEY and SVGAGI. The DNA for the CDR3 is TGTGCCAGCAGTTACTCGGCGGGGGGCTCTGGAAACACCATATATTTT. It yields the protein CASSYSAGGSGNTIYF.

This chain connects TRBV10-3 to TRBJ1-5; the match to TRBD1 covers 7 bases. The CDR3 has 14 residues. V trimming: 2 bases; J trimming: 8 bases; junction bases outside the gene matches: 6. Looked up from germline, CDR1 is ENHRY and CDR2 is SYGVKD. The CDR3 region is CAISERQGPEPQHF. CDR3 in DNA: TGTGCCATCAGTGAGCGACAGGGTCCGGAGCCCCAGCATTTT.

The chain joins TRBV3-1 (or the pseudogene TRBV3-2) to TRBJ1-3; 7 positions agree with TRBD1. V lost 8 bases, J lost 0 bases, and 1 base stayed unmatched. The length of the CDR3 is 13 residues. Germline V gives CDR1 LGHDT, CDR2 YNNKEL (reference sequence). CDR3 nucleotides: TGTGCCAGCGGGGACAGCTCTGGAAACACCATATATTTT. Amino acid sequence: CASGDSSGNTIYF.

The rearrangement links TRBV5-4 to TRBJ2-2, with 8 nucleotides matching TRBD2. Germline CDR1 reads SGHNT; CDR2 reads YYREEE (reference sequence). This CDR3 has 17 residues. Trimming removed 0 bases from V and 3 bases from J; junction bases left unmatched: 7. This chain's CDR3 is CASSLALGLVDTGELFF. The CDR3 nucleotides read TGTGCCAGCAGCTTGGCTCTGGGACTAGTCGACACCGGGGAGCTGTTTTTT.

V usage is TRBV18 and J usage is TRBJ2-7; D is possibly TRBD1 (6 bases). The CDR3 consists of 15 residues. Trimming stripped 3 bases from V and 0 bases from J, with 12 bases between. Germline values: CDR1 KGHSH, CDR2 LQKENI. CDR3 DNA sequence: TGTGCCAGCTCACCGGAAAGGGGGAGCTCCTACGAGCAGTACTTC. This encodes CASSPERGSSYEQYF. The full variable domain, completed using reference TRBV18 and TRBJ2-7, is NAGVMQNPRHLVRRRGQEARLRCSPMKGHSHVYWYRQLPEEGLKFMVYLQKENIIDESGMPKERFSAEFPKEGPSILRIQQVVRGDSAAYFCASSPERGSSYEQYFGPGTRLTVT.

The rearrangement links TRBV19 to TRBJ1-6; TRBD1 matches 10 bases. V gave up 7 bases and J gave up 13 bases; unmatched junction bases: 10. Germline V gives CDR1 LNHDA, CDR2 SQIVND (reference sequence). The CDR3 spans 14 residues. The CDR3 loop reads CASTAGTGVWPLHF. CDR3 DNA sequence: TGTGCCAGTACCGCCGGGACAGGGGTTTGGCCCCTCCACTTT.